The 10 T cell receptor beta chains reported below all come from one sample, sequenced in a study of shared clonotypes between healthy human individuals. Using immunoSEQ multiplex PCR, the repertoire was profiled, and TCRdb retains in-frame clones only, with some absent. The table lists over 2,000,000 clones, around 93% of them singletons, with around 1.7% in the top ten. Naive-designated CD8 cells lacked CD45RO, were positively enriched for CCR7, and omitted terminally differentiated effector memory CD45RA+ cells. Sequenced input: naive CD8+ T cells from PBMCs. These receptors all come from a man aged 18 to 30 in good health. Some clones in this sample may be carry-over from other donors' samples.

The rearrangement joins TRBV13 to TRBJ1-5; 9 bases agree with TRBD1. V shed 4 bases, J shed 6 bases, and the junction held 7 bases outside the gene matches. This CDR3 spans 15 amino acids. Germline loops: CDR1 PRHDT, CDR2 FYEKMQ (reference sequence). The CDR3 loop reads CASSSNRGLSQPQHF. CDR3 in DNA: TGTGCCAGCAGCTCAAACAGGGGGCTGAGTCAGCCCCAGCATTTT.

The chain recombines TRBV7-9 with TRBJ1-4; D may be TRBD1 (6 bases). CDR1 and CDR2 (germline): SEHNR, FQNEAQ (reference sequence). V was cut by 2 bases and J by 5 bases, with 12 bases left in between. The CDR3 has 15 amino acids. The CDR3 sequence: CASSLNRVKNEKLFF. DNA of the CDR3: TGTGCCAGCAGCTTAAACAGGGTTAAGAATGAAAAACTGTTTTTT.

The DNA for the CDR3 is TGTGCCAGCAGCTCCCATCCCCCGGGACTAGCGTTTGCTAGCACAGATACGCAGTATTTT. It translates to CASSSHPPGLAFASTDTQYF. The rearrangement links TRBV7-8 to TRBJ2-3; 10 bases match TRBD2. V was clipped by 4 bases and J by 0 bases; unmatched bases: 16. Germline CDR1 and CDR2: SGHVS and FQNEAQ. CDR3 length: 20 residues.

As concerns this clone: Other DNA sequences in this sample translate to the same CDR3. The genes are TRBV7-2 and TRBJ1-5, with 7 bases that match TRBD1. Trimming cost V 4 bases and J 1 base; bases outside gene matches: 1. CDR3 size: 14 residues. Germline CDR1 reads SGHTA; CDR2 reads FQGNSA. CDR3 bases: TGTGCCAGCAGCTCGACAGGGAGCAATCAGCCCCAGCATTTT. It yields the protein CASSSTGSNQPQHF.

The V and J genes are TRBV4-1 and TRBJ1-3; perhaps TRBD1 as D (5 bases). V lost 4 bases and J 1 base, leaving 11 bases between the germline ends. The CDR3 is 15 amino acids. Germline CDR1 is MGHRA and CDR2 is YSYEKL. The CDR3 DNA follows: TGCGCCAGCAGCCCTACGGGGCGATCTGGAAACACCATATATTTT. This encodes CASSPTGRSGNTIYF.

The chain combines TRBV27 with TRBJ2-7; the D is unclear. The CDR3 extends over 14 amino acids. V was trimmed by 5 bases and J by 6 bases, leaving 17 bases between them. The germline V gene has CDR1 MNHEY and CDR2 SMNVEV (reference sequence). As DNA, the CDR3 is TGTGCCAGCAGTCCCCAGACCCGGGTGGCCGAGCAGTACTTC. Amino acids: CASSPQTRVAEQYF.

V is TRBV7-2 and J is TRBJ1-1; TRBD1 agrees at 8 bases. With V trimmed by 8 bases and J by 5 bases, 7 bases remained unmatched. CDR1 is SGHTA, CDR2 FQGNSA, per germline. The CDR3 runs to 13 residues. Here the CDR3 DNA reads TGTGCCAGCCTTCAGGGGGCGGAAACTGAAGCTTTCTTT. It is translated as CASLQGAETEAFF.

CDR3 region: CASSPFRVPGPYEQYF. CDR3 bases: TGTGCCAGCAGCCCATTCAGGGTCCCAGGCCCCTACGAGCAGTACTTC. The rearrangement links TRBV11-2 to TRBJ2-7, with D possibly matching TRBD1 (5 bases). From germline, CDR1 is SGHAT and CDR2 FQNNGV. The V end lost 5 bases, the J end lost 2 bases, and 19 bases lay between the germline ends. This CDR3 has 16 residues.

J is TRBJ1-3 and V is TRBV5-6; unclear D gene. Between the trimmed V and J ends, which lost 4 bases and 0 bases, there was a span of 8 bases. CDR1 SGHDT and CDR2 YYEEEE come from the germline V gene. The CDR3 length is 14 residues. CDR3: CASSRTGSGNTIYF. The CDR3 DNA reads TGTGCCAGCAGCCGGACCGGCTCTGGAAACACCATATATTTT.

On this clone itself: The same CDR3 also results from other DNA sequences found in this sample. This chain connects TRBV18 to TRBJ1-1; unclear D gene. The CDR3 consists of 14 residues. The germline V gene encodes CDR1 KGHSH and CDR2 LQKENI. Trimming removed 0 bases from V and 1 base from J, with 6 bases in between. The chain's CDR3 is CASSPPGGNTEAFF. CDR3 sequence (DNA): TGTGCCAGCTCACCACCGGGCGGGAACACTGAAGCTTTCTTT.